What follows describes a single TCR beta chain. The antigen is undetermined. The data were taken from a study of T cell repertoires in cytomegalovirus infection. About the study: Well-studied HLA-B-restricted epitopes and recently identified HLA-C-restricted epitopes of CMV were both used in the study. An indication of both CMV infection and matching HLA type came from public TCR beta signatures.

General observations from the study: Carriage of CMV together with the relevant HLA was identifiable through cumulative public TCR beta family frequency. Across the ex vivo response, the dominant clonotypes were HLA-C-restricted CMV-specific TCR beta clonotypes.

Using its own MiXCR run on the reads, TCRdb lists one record per CDR3 protein. The sample consists of about 330,000 distinct CDR3 sequences, about 34% of them appearing once. Germline CDR1 is MGHRA and CDR2 is YSYEKL. This CDR3 contains 16 residues. The trim removed 3 bases at V and 7 bases at J, leaving 15 bases unmatched. This specimen was cultured PBMCs, taken from culture after CMV antigen stimulation. V is TRBV4-1 and J is TRBJ2-7; 7 bases agree with TRBD1. This clonotype was obtained from a human donor in good health (CMV status not recorded). Some clones in this sample may be carry-over from other donors' samples. CDR3 sequence: CASSQPRTGMRGEQYF. Here the CDR3 DNA reads TGCGCCAGCAGCCAGCCGCGGACAGGTATGAGGGGAGAGCAGTACTTC.